These T cell receptor beta chains were read from a single sample in a study of blood T cell repertoires in COVID-19. The table came from immunoSEQ multiplex PCR; TCRdb's copy has only in-frame clones and leaves some out. The sample shows 40,000 to 65,000 clones, over 70% of them seen only once. Material for sequencing was peripheral blood. These receptors all stem from a human donor with active or convalescent COVID-19. The donor label of this sample is uncertain. The CDR3 runs from the conserved cysteine through the conserved F or W. A D gene is named only where the DNA matches it firmly. Rows give clone size only sometimes, using once, few, many, or a class for an expanded clone.

v_gene: TRBV19; j_gene: TRBJ2-7; d_gene: -; abundance: -; CDR3nt: TGTGCCAGTAGTAATTTGTGCGGCCAGACAGTTTTAAGCTCCTACGAGCAGTACTTC; CDR3aa: CASSNLCGQTVLSSYEQYF
v_gene: TRBV7-2; j_gene: TRBJ2-5; d_gene: -; abundance: -; CDR3nt: TGTGCCAGCAGCTTAGGGGCGGGTAGAGAGACCCAGTACTTC; CDR3aa: CASSLGAGRETQYF
v_gene: TRBV7-8; j_gene: TRBJ1-1; d_gene: -; abundance: -; CDR3nt: TGTGCCAGCAGCCCAGCGGGGGGAACTGAAGCTTTCTTT; CDR3aa: CASSPAGGTEAFF
v_gene: TRBV7-9; j_gene: TRBJ1-1; d_gene: -; abundance: -; CDR3nt: TGTGCCAGCAGCTTAGCTAAGACAGAAGCTTTCTTT; CDR3aa: CASSLAKTEAFF
v_gene: TRBV9; j_gene: TRBJ1-5; d_gene: -; abundance: -; CDR3nt: TGTGCCAGCAGCGCAACGGGGGGGTATAGCAATCAGCCCCAGCATTTT; CDR3aa: CASSATGGYSNQPQHF
v_gene: TRBV10-2; j_gene: TRBJ2-3; d_gene: TRBD2; abundance: once; CDR3nt: TGCGCCAGCGGAGCGGGAGGGCGTGCAGATACGCAGTATTTT; CDR3aa: CASGAGGRADTQYF
v_gene: TRBV7-2; j_gene: TRBJ1-5; d_gene: -; abundance: few; CDR3nt: TGTGCCAGCAGCAGAGCGGGACTCCCTCGGAATCAGCCCCAGCATTTT; CDR3aa: CASSRAGLPRNQPQHF
v_gene: TRBV23-1; j_gene: TRBJ2-2; d_gene: TRBD1; abundance: -; CDR3nt: TGCGCCAGCAGGGACAGGCTCCCCGGGGAGCTGTTTTTT; CDR3aa: CASRDRLPGELFF
v_gene: TRBV5-1; j_gene: TRBJ1-5; d_gene: TRBD1; abundance: -; CDR3nt: TGCGCCAGCAGCTTGGAGGGGACAGAGAATCAGCCCCAGCATTTT; CDR3aa: CASSLEGTENQPQHF
v_gene: TRBV18; j_gene: TRBJ1-3; d_gene: TRBD1; abundance: -; CDR3nt: TGTGCCAGCTCACCGACAGGGGTGCAAGCTGGAAACACCATATATTTT; CDR3aa: CASSPTGVQAGNTIYF
v_gene: TRBV9; j_gene: TRBJ1-4; d_gene: TRBD1; abundance: once; CDR3nt: TGTGCCAGCAGCGGACAGGGGAACCCAACTAATGAAAAACTGTTTTTT; CDR3aa: CASSGQGNPTNEKLFF
v_gene: TRBV10-3; j_gene: TRBJ2-1; d_gene: TRBD1; abundance: -; CDR3nt: TGTGCCATCAGTGGGGGGACAGGGTTTGAGCAGTTCTTC; CDR3aa: CAISGGTGFEQFF
v_gene: TRBV4-3; j_gene: TRBJ2-1; d_gene: TRBD2; abundance: large; CDR3nt: TGCGCCAGCAGCCAAGATCGGGGGGGATACAATGAGCAGTTCTTC; CDR3aa: CASSQDRGGYNEQFF
v_gene: TRBV5-3; j_gene: TRBJ2-4; d_gene: -; abundance: -; CDR3nt: TGTGCCAGAAGCTTGCGTGGCCCTCGATATCGTCTAGCCAAAAACATTCAGTACTTC; CDR3aa: CARSLRGPRYRLAKNIQYF
v_gene: TRBV28; j_gene: TRBJ1-1; d_gene: TRBD1; abundance: -; CDR3nt: TGTGCCAGCAGAGACAGGGAGACTGAAGCTTTCTTT; CDR3aa: CASRDRETEAFF
v_gene: TRBV11-3; j_gene: TRBJ2-1; d_gene: -; abundance: -; CDR3nt: TGTGCCAGCAGCTTAGATCTTGGGGGGCCTAGCGGATCCTACAATGAGCAGTTCTTC; CDR3aa: CASSLDLGGPSGSYNEQFF
v_gene: TRBV11-3; j_gene: TRBJ2-7; d_gene: -; abundance: few; CDR3nt: TGTGCCAGCAGCACTACCTACGAGCAGTACTTC; CDR3aa: CASSTTYEQYF
v_gene: TRBV10-2; j_gene: TRBJ2-3; d_gene: -; abundance: -; CDR3nt: TGCGCCAGCAGTGATCACCGAGCTAGCACAGATACGCAGTATTTT; CDR3aa: CASSDHRASTDTQYF
v_gene: TRBV11-3; j_gene: TRBJ1-1; d_gene: -; abundance: -; CDR3nt: TGTGCCAGCAGCTTAGGAGTACCGAACACTGAAGCTTTCTTT; CDR3aa: CASSLGVPNTEAFF
v_gene: TRBV11-3; j_gene: TRBJ2-7; d_gene: -; abundance: -; CDR3nt: TGTGCCAGCAGCTTAGCTTATAACTACGAGCAGTACTTC; CDR3aa: CASSLAYNYEQYF
v_gene: TRBV19; j_gene: TRBJ1-2; d_gene: -; abundance: -; CDR3nt: TGTGCCAGTAGTATAGGACAGCATGGCTACACCTTC; CDR3aa: CASSIGQHGYTF
v_gene: TRBV4-2; j_gene: TRBJ2-2; d_gene: TRBD2; abundance: -; CDR3nt: TGTGCCAGCAGCCAAGAAACTAGCGGGAGAACCGGGGAGCTGTTTTTT; CDR3aa: CASSQETSGRTGELFF
v_gene: TRBV10-1; j_gene: TRBJ2-1; d_gene: TRBD2; abundance: -; CDR3nt: TGCGCCAGCAGCTCCCCCGGGACTAGCGGGAGAGGAAATGAGCAGTTCTTC; CDR3aa: CASSSPGTSGRGNEQFF
v_gene: TRBV7-3; j_gene: TRBJ2-1; d_gene: -; abundance: few; CDR3nt: TGTGCCAGCAGCTGGGGAGGTCTGCAGTTCTTC; CDR3aa: CASSWGGLQFF
v_gene: TRBV7-9; j_gene: TRBJ1-5; d_gene: TRBD1; abundance: -; CDR3nt: TGTGCCAGCAGCGCCTCCGGGACAGGGGGCGTTCAGCCCCAGCATTTT; CDR3aa: CASSASGTGGVQPQHF
v_gene: TRBV18; j_gene: TRBJ1-2; d_gene: -; abundance: few; CDR3nt: TGTGCCAGCTCACCAGGGGGCCGCTATGGCTACACCTTC; CDR3aa: CASSPGGRYGYTF
v_gene: TRBV18; j_gene: TRBJ2-7; d_gene: TRBD2; abundance: once; CDR3nt: TGTGCCAGCTCACCATCGGGAGGGGGGTACGAGCAGTACTTC; CDR3aa: CASSPSGGGYEQYF
v_gene: TRBV19; j_gene: TRBJ2-1; d_gene: -; abundance: few; CDR3nt: TGTGCCAGTAGTCGTGACAGCTCCTACAATGAGCAGTTCTTC; CDR3aa: CASSRDSSYNEQFF
v_gene: TRBV5-1; j_gene: TRBJ2-2; d_gene: TRBD2; abundance: -; CDR3nt: TGCGCCAGCGGCGGGACTAGCGGGAGAGTGAACACCGGGGAGCTGTTTTTT; CDR3aa: CASGGTSGRVNTGELFF
v_gene: TRBV19; j_gene: TRBJ2-2; d_gene: -; abundance: -; CDR3nt: TGTGCCAGTAGTATCGGACTACCGAACACCGGGGAGCTGTTTTTT; CDR3aa: CASSIGLPNTGELFF
v_gene: TRBV4-1; j_gene: TRBJ2-5; d_gene: TRBD2; abundance: -; CDR3nt: TGCGCCAGCAGCCAAGAACTAGCGGGAGGGCCCAGAGAGACCCAGTACTTC; CDR3aa: CASSQELAGGPRETQYF
v_gene: TRBV7-3; j_gene: TRBJ2-1; d_gene: TRBD1; abundance: many; CDR3nt: TGTGCCAGCAGCTTCGGACAGGGATCCTACAATGAGCAGTTCTTC; CDR3aa: CASSFGQGSYNEQFF
v_gene: TRBV6-5; j_gene: TRBJ2-1; d_gene: TRBD2; abundance: -; CDR3nt: TGTGCCACGGGGATAGCGGGAGGGCGTAATGAGCAGTTCTTC; CDR3aa: CATGIAGGRNEQFF
v_gene: TRBV5-1; j_gene: TRBJ2-5; d_gene: -; abundance: -; CDR3nt: TGCGCCAGCAGCCGTGGAGGGGACCAGTACTTC; CDR3aa: CASSRGGDQYF
v_gene: TRBV11-3; j_gene: TRBJ2-5; d_gene: TRBD2; abundance: -; CDR3nt: TGTGCCAGCAGCTTAGATTCATCCGGGGCGGGGGTCCAAGAGACCCAGTACTTC; CDR3aa: CASSLDSSGAGVQETQYF
v_gene: TRBV11-2; j_gene: TRBJ2-4; d_gene: -; abundance: few; CDR3nt: TGTGCCAGCAGCCCCCAGGGCGGCATTCAGTACTTC; CDR3aa: CASSPQGGIQYF
v_gene: TRBV30; j_gene: TRBJ1-2; d_gene: -; abundance: -; CDR3nt: TGTGCCTGGAGTGTAGGACCAGGGGTATACTACACCTTC; CDR3aa: CAWSVGPGVYYTF
v_gene: TRBV28; j_gene: TRBJ1-1; d_gene: TRBD1; abundance: -; CDR3nt: TGTGCCAGCAGTTTAATACAGGGGGCGGTAGCTTTCTTT; CDR3aa: CASSLIQGAVAFF
v_gene: TRBV4-2; j_gene: TRBJ2-7; d_gene: TRBD2; abundance: few; CDR3nt: TGTGCCAGCAGCCAAGAAGCCGCGGGAGGGTACGAGCAGTACTTC; CDR3aa: CASSQEAAGGYEQYF
v_gene: TRBV7-3; j_gene: TRBJ2-1; d_gene: -; abundance: -; CDR3nt: TGTGCCAGCAGCCCCTCGCCCGGGACTTTCAATGAGCAGTTCTTC; CDR3aa: CASSPSPGTFNEQFF
v_gene: TRBV6-5; j_gene: TRBJ2-7; d_gene: TRBD2; abundance: few; CDR3nt: TGTGCCAGCAGTTCCCGAAAAGCGGGAGGCGGGCACGAGCAGTACTTC; CDR3aa: CASSSRKAGGGHEQYF
v_gene: TRBV6-1; j_gene: TRBJ2-7; d_gene: -; abundance: -; CDR3nt: TGTGCCAGCAGTGAAGTTTCAGTCGGAGGACGGTACGAGCAGTACTTC; CDR3aa: CASSEVSVGGRYEQYF
v_gene: TRBV18; j_gene: TRBJ2-1; d_gene: -; abundance: -; CDR3nt: TGTGCCAGCTCACCACCAGAGGTCACGGGGAATGAGCAGTTCTTC; CDR3aa: CASSPPEVTGNEQFF
v_gene: TRBV3-1/TRBV3-2; j_gene: TRBJ1-1; d_gene: -; abundance: -; CDR3nt: TGTGCCAGCAGCCAAAACTGGAGGGGACCGAACACTGAAGCTTTCTTT; CDR3aa: CASSQNWRGPNTEAFF
v_gene: TRBV6-5; j_gene: TRBJ2-7; d_gene: -; abundance: -; CDR3nt: TGTGCCAGCAGTTACATGAGCGGCTCTACCTACGAGCAGTACTTC; CDR3aa: CASSYMSGSTYEQYF
v_gene: TRBV28; j_gene: TRBJ2-1; d_gene: TRBD2; abundance: -; CDR3nt: TGTGCCAGCAGCCCAACTAGCGGATTTTACAATGAGCAGTTCTTC; CDR3aa: CASSPTSGFYNEQFF
v_gene: TRBV21-1; j_gene: TRBJ1-5; d_gene: -; abundance: -; CDR3nt: TGTGCCAGCAGCAAAAAGAGCCAGCCCCAGCATTTT; CDR3aa: CASSKKSQPQHF
v_gene: TRBV28; j_gene: TRBJ2-5; d_gene: -; abundance: -; CDR3nt: TGTGCCAGCAGTTCGCGGATCCAAGAGACCCAGTACTTC; CDR3aa: CASSSRIQETQYF
v_gene: TRBV4-1; j_gene: TRBJ1-2; d_gene: TRBD1; abundance: -; CDR3nt: TGCGCCAGCAGCCAAGATCGCAGGGGGCATGGCTACACCTTC; CDR3aa: CASSQDRRGHGYTF
v_gene: TRBV25-1; j_gene: TRBJ2-1; d_gene: TRBD2; abundance: -; CDR3nt: TGTGCCAGCACACATCGACTAGCGGCTACCAATGAGCAGTTCTTC; CDR3aa: CASTHRLAATNEQFF
v_gene: TRBV18; j_gene: TRBJ1-2; d_gene: TRBD1; abundance: -; CDR3nt: TGTGCCAGCTCAGAAACTACCGGGACAGGGCCCTATGGCTACACCTTC; CDR3aa: CASSETTGTGPYGYTF
v_gene: TRBV13; j_gene: TRBJ1-5; d_gene: -; abundance: few; CDR3nt: TGTGCCAGCAGCTTAGCGGGGGGGAATAGCAATCAGCCCCAGCATTTT; CDR3aa: CASSLAGGNSNQPQHF
v_gene: TRBV19; j_gene: TRBJ1-2; d_gene: TRBD1; abundance: -; CDR3nt: TGTGCCAGTAGCGATCCCCGCCGACAGGGCGACTATGGCTACACCTTC; CDR3aa: CASSDPRRQGDYGYTF
v_gene: TRBV11-2; j_gene: TRBJ2-5; d_gene: TRBD1; abundance: -; CDR3nt: TGTGCCAGCAGCTTAATGGCAGGGGGCCAAGAGACCCAGTACTTC; CDR3aa: CASSLMAGGQETQYF
v_gene: TRBV18; j_gene: TRBJ1-1; d_gene: TRBD1; abundance: -; CDR3nt: TGTGCCAGCTCACCAGGGACAGGTCCGAACACTGAAGCTTTCTTT; CDR3aa: CASSPGTGPNTEAFF